The 11 T cell receptor beta chains given below trace back to one sample, sequenced in a study of blood T cell repertoires in COVID-19. Clones were read by immunoSEQ multiplex PCR, and TCRdb kept only the in-frame ones, dropping some. Of 250,000 to 400,000 clones in the sample, roughly nine tenths were seen once. Sequencing used PBMCs or T cells enriched from blood (not recorded which). The source of these receptors is a man aged 60 to 75 who had recovered from COVID-19.

This clone was recorded only once. This chain connects TRBV5-1 to TRBJ1-4, with unresolved D. This CDR3 comprises 15 residues. The V end lost 0 bases, the J end lost 3 bases, and 9 bases lay between the germline ends. Germline assignment: CDR1 SGHRS and CDR2 YFSETQ. The CDR3 region has the DNA TGCGCCAGCAGCTTGGATGGCTTTGCTAATGAAAAACTGTTTTTT. Protein product: CASSLDGFANEKLFF.

The chain uses TRBV7-6 and TRBJ2-7; 7 bases match TRBD1. Germline values: CDR1 SGHVS, CDR2 FNYEAQ. V was pared by 5 bases and J by 5 bases, with 9 bases of the junction left unmatched. The CDR3 is made up of 14 amino acids. The CDR3 bases are TGTGCCAGCAGCGGTTACGAGACAGGGAACGAGCAGTACTTC. Protein: CASSGYETGNEQYF.

This sequence joins TRBV3-1 (or the pseudogene TRBV3-2) and TRBJ2-5, with 7 bases that match TRBD1. Germline-derived CDR1 and CDR2 are LGHDT and YNNKEL (reference sequence). CDR3 size: 15 residues. Losses at the gene ends were 5 bases for V and 4 bases for J; bases not matched to a gene: 10. In DNA form, the CDR3 reads TGTGCCAGCAGCGCCGGACAGGTCGAGGGAGAGACCCAGTACTTC. As protein: CASSAGQVEGETQYF.

About this clone: The sample holds other DNA sequences that translate to the same CDR3. This chain connects TRBV7-9 to TRBJ1-5; 7 bases fit TRBD1. With 3 bases clipped from V and 4 bases from J, the junction kept 0 bases outside the gene matches. The CDR3 covers 13 residues. Germline V gene data show CDR1 as SEHNR and CDR2 as FQNEAQ (reference sequence). The CDR3 DNA follows: TGTGCCAGCAGCTTGGGACAGAATCAGCCCCAGCATTTT. Translating it yields CASSLGQNQPQHF.

The chain carries TRBV19 and TRBJ2-1; TRBD1 might be the D (6 bases). The CDR3 sequence is 14 residues long. Trimming removed 1 base from V and 10 bases from J, with 14 bases in between. Germline values: CDR1 LNHDA, CDR2 SQIVND (reference sequence). CDR3 loop: CASSIVPAGAEQFF. CDR3 sequence (DNA): TGTGCCAGTAGTATAGTACCGGCAGGGGCGGAGCAGTTCTTC.

The CDR3 region is CASSLVAGGPGEQYF. CDR3 in DNA: TGCGCCAGCAGCTTAGTCGCGGGAGGGCCCGGCGAGCAGTACTTC. The genes are TRBV5-1 and TRBJ2-7; the match to TRBD2 covers 9 bases. The trim removed 2 bases at V and 6 bases at J, leaving 9 bases unmatched. CDR3 length: 15 amino acids. In germline, CDR1 is SGHRS, CDR2 YFSETQ.

This clone was counted once. V is TRBV12-2 and J is TRBJ2-1; TRBD2 is the table's D call and was not checked against the DNA. TRBV12-2 is deemed a pseudogene. This CDR3 has 16 residues. The CDR3 DNA sequence: TGTGCAAGTCGCTTAGTAGTGGGACTACCTTACAATGAGCAGTTCTTC. This codes for CASRLVVGLPYNEQFF.

V usage is TRBV24-1 and J usage is TRBJ2-1; 11 bases agree with TRBD2. Germline trimming cut 7 bases from V and 3 bases from J; bases unmatched to any gene: 7. CDR1 and CDR2 from the germline V gene are KGHDR and SFDVKD. This CDR3 region has 16 residues. CDR3 DNA sequence: TGTGCCACCAGCGGGGGCCTAGCGGGAGGCTACAATGAGCAGTTCTTC. This translates into CATSGGLAGGYNEQFF.

This chain connects TRBV3-1 (or the pseudogene TRBV3-2) to TRBJ1-1; no reliable D call. The CDR3 sequence is 13 residues long. V dropped 0 bases and J dropped 4 bases, with 6 bases sitting between them. Germline assignment: CDR1 LGHDT and CDR2 YNNKEL (reference sequence). The CDR3 DNA is TGTGCCAGCAGCCAAGATGCAGGCACTGAAGCTTTCTTT. It is translated as CASSQDAGTEAFF.

V gene TRBV24-1 combines with J gene TRBJ2-1; 12 nucleotides align to TRBD2. CDR3 length: 16 amino acids. The ends lost 4 bases at V and 7 bases at J; junction bases unmatched: 7. CDR1 and CDR2 from the germline V gene are KGHDR and SFDVKD. CDR3 sequence: CATSDTTSGGKNEQFF. In DNA, the CDR3 is TGTGCCACCAGTGACACGACTAGCGGGGGAAAAAATGAGCAGTTCTTC.

The V call is TRBV7-2, the J call TRBJ1-3; 7 nucleotides agree with TRBD1. Germline V gene lookup returns CDR1 SGHTA and CDR2 FQGNSA. V was pared by 5 bases and J by 0 bases, with 13 bases of the junction left unmatched. The CDR3 runs 18 residues. The CDR3 spells CASSPRPGTVSSGNTIYF. CDR3 nucleotides: TGTGCCAGCAGCCCTCGTCCCGGGACAGTATCCTCTGGAAACACCATATATTTT. Looking up the rest from reference TRBV7-2 and TRBJ1-3 gives the full variable domain: GAGVSQSPSNKVTEKGKDVELRCDPISGHTALYWYRQSLGQGLEFLIYFQGNSAPDKSGLPSDRFSAERTGGSVSTLTIQRTQQEDSAVYLCASSPRPGTVSSGNTIYFGEGSWLTVV.